Each of the 21 T cell receptor beta chains below was sequenced from the same sample in a study of monozygotic twins with cystic fibrosis. Here immunoSEQ multiplex PCR was the method, and the copy in TCRdb shows in-frame clones only, minus some. Of about 36,000 clones listed, 84% are singletons. The sequencing input was blood. The receptors come from a girl between 2 and 10 years old with cystic fibrosis.

V is TRBV7-8 and J is TRBJ1-1; 7 nucleotides agree with TRBD1. CDR3 length: 14 residues. Trimming at V came to 5 bases and at J to 3 bases, leaving 6 bases not matched to a gene. Germline V lookup: CDR1 SGHVS, CDR2 FQNEAQ. In nucleotides, the CDR3 is TGTGCCAGCAGCCCTCGACAGGGAGACACTGAAGCTTTCTTT. Translating it yields CASSPRQGDTEAFF.

The chain joins TRBV9 to TRBJ2-5, with 12 bases identical to TRBD2. This CDR3 region has 14 residues. Germline trimming cut 4 bases from V and 5 bases from J; bases unmatched to any gene: 3. The germline V gene has CDR1 SGDLS and CDR2 YYNGEE. The CDR3 spells CASSLAGGPETQYF. CDR3 DNA: TGTGCCAGCAGCCTAGCGGGGGGGCCCGAGACCCAGTACTTC.

V is TRBV7-9 and J is TRBJ1-2; D is unresolved. Germline V CDR1 and CDR2: SEHNR, FQNEAQ (reference sequence). The CDR3 has 15 amino acids. The V gene lost 2 bases and the J gene lost 5 bases, with 15 bases spanning the gap. CDR3 in amino acids: CASSLPQNRGYGYTF. As DNA, the CDR3 is TGTGCCAGCAGCTTACCCCAGAATCGGGGATATGGCTACACCTTC.

The rearrangement joins TRBV7-2 to TRBJ2-1; 9 bases agree with TRBD1. Trimming at V came to 4 bases and at J to 4 bases, leaving 2 bases not matched to a gene. Germline V gives CDR1 SGHTA, CDR2 FQGNSA. The CDR3 totals 14 residues. The CDR3 loop reads CASSWDRAYNEQFF. The CDR3 DNA reads as TGTGCCAGCAGCTGGGACAGGGCATACAATGAGCAGTTCTTC.

In this sample, this clone turned up a few times. The chain joins TRBV4-1 to TRBJ1-6; 9 bases agree with TRBD1. The ends lost 1 base at V and 9 bases at J; junction bases unmatched: 4. The CDR3 extends over 15 amino acids. In germline, CDR1 is MGHRA, CDR2 YSYEKL. CDR3 loop: CASSQAGTGISPLHF. CDR3 nucleotide sequence: TGCGCCAGCAGCCAAGCCGGGACAGGGATTTCACCCCTCCACTTT.

As DNA, the CDR3 is TGCGCCAGCAGCTTGGTTCCAGGATCGCGGGAGCTGTTTTTT. Translation gives CASSLVPGSRELFF. The chain couples TRBV5-1 to TRBJ2-2, with D hard to call. V was cut by 0 bases and J by 9 bases, with 12 bases left in between. The V gene's germline CDR1 is SGHRS and CDR2 YFSETQ. The CDR3 length is 14 residues.

This clone was seen just once. This rearrangement joins TRBV27 to TRBJ1-6; 11 positions match TRBD1. The trim removed 5 bases at V and 13 bases at J, leaving 10 bases unmatched. This CDR3 is built from 15 residues. CDR1 is MNHEY, CDR2 SMNVEV, per germline (reference sequence). The CDR3: CASSANRDRGAPLHF. The CDR3 DNA follows: TGTGCCAGCAGTGCCAACCGGGACAGGGGGGCCCCCCTCCACTTT.

The chain combines TRBV18 with TRBJ2-1; 9 nucleotides align to TRBD2. CDR3 length equals 15 residues. CDR1 and CDR2 (germline): KGHSH, LQKENI. Trimming at V came to 1 base and at J to 5 bases, leaving 3 bases not matched to a gene. CDR3 bases: TGTGCCAGCTCACCACTAGCGGGGGCCGACAATGAGCAGTTCTTC. It yields the protein CASSPLAGADNEQFF.

This clone appeared a few times. V is TRBV5-4 and J is TRBJ1-1; no firm D call. V lost 2 bases and J lost 5, with 7 bases in between. Germline CDR1 SGHNT, CDR2 YYREEE (reference sequence). The length of the CDR3 is 12 residues. CDR3 region: CASSFWETEAFF. Written as DNA, the CDR3 is TGTGCCAGCAGCTTTTGGGAAACTGAAGCTTTCTTT. Drawing the rest from reference TRBV5-4 and TRBJ1-1, the complete variable domain is ETGVTQSPTHLIKTRGQQVTLRCSSQSGHNTVSWYQQALGQGPQFIFQYYREEENGRGNFPPRFSGLQFPNYSSELNVNALELDDSALYLCASSFWETEAFFGQGTRLTVV.

The chain couples TRBV7-2 to TRBJ2-1; maybe TRBD2 (6 bases). This CDR3 has 13 residues. V was shortened by 1 base and J by 12 bases, with 13 bases between the two germline ends. CDR1 and CDR2 from the germline V gene are SGHTA and FQGNSA. The CDR3 coding sequence is TGTGCCAGCAGCTTAGTCCCGCGGGGTGGGCAGTTCTTC. Protein: CASSLVPRGGQFF.

V usage is TRBV14 and J usage is TRBJ1-1; D is ambiguous. The CDR3 loop spans 13 amino acids. The germline V gene has CDR1 SGHDN and CDR2 FVKESK. V was cut by 5 bases and J by 2 bases, with 9 bases left in between. CDR3 DNA: TGTGCCAGCAGCTATATTGATAACACTGAAGCTTTCTTT. It translates to CASSYIDNTEAFF.

Here the CDR3 reads CASSLGVGQGPKEQYF. CDR3 nucleotides: TGTGCCAGCAGCCTTGGGGTAGGACAGGGGCCGAAAGAGCAGTACTTC. This chain connects TRBV7-6 to TRBJ2-7; 9 nucleotides line up with TRBD1. This CDR3 spans 16 amino acids. V shed 5 bases, J shed 7 bases, and the junction held 15 bases outside the gene matches. CDR1 is SGHVS, CDR2 FNYEAQ, per germline.

CDR3 sequence reads: CASSFRSPLHF. The CDR3 DNA sequence: TGTGCCAGCAGTTTCCGTTCACCCCTCCACTTT. The rearrangement uses TRBV6-5 and TRBJ1-6; no clear D. Germline V CDR1 and CDR2: MNHEY, SVGAGI. Trimming took off 4 bases at V and 9 bases at J, with 4 bases between the two ends. The CDR3 sequence is 11 residues long.

The genes are TRBV7-7 and TRBJ2-2; D remains ambiguous. From germline, CDR1 is SSHAT and CDR2 FNYEAQ (reference sequence). The CDR3 consists of 15 residues. V was shortened by 10 bases and J by 1 base, with 16 bases between the two germline ends. The CDR3 nucleotides are TGTGCCATCCCACACGGACCTGTGAACACCGGGGAGCTGTTTTTT. Its translation: CAIPHGPVNTGELFF.

The rearrangement links TRBV4-1 to TRBJ2-1; D ambiguous. Germline assignment: CDR1 MGHRA and CDR2 YSYEKL. The CDR3 length is 14 residues. Trimming removed 0 bases from V and 2 bases from J, with 5 bases in between. CDR3 in amino acids: CASSQDGTYNEQFF. For the CDR3, the DNA is TGCGCCAGCAGCCAAGATGGCACCTACAATGAGCAGTTCTTC.

The V call is TRBV2, the J call TRBJ1-3, with D possibly matching TRBD1 (6 bases). V lost 7 bases, J lost 4 bases, and 17 bases lay in between. This CDR3 is 15 amino acids long. CDR1 and CDR2 from the germline V gene are SNHLY and FYNNEI. CDR3 residues: CASTSRGGPGNTIYF. The CDR3 DNA reads TGTGCCAGCACTTCCCGCGGGGGGCCAGGAAACACCATATATTTT.

This clone was seen just once. This rearrangement joins TRBV2 to TRBJ2-6; D possibly corresponds to TRBD2 (7 bases). CDR3 length: 15 amino acids. Trimming pared 6 bases from V and 4 bases from J, leaving 13 bases between. The germline V gene encodes CDR1 SNHLY and CDR2 FYNNEI. The CDR3 coding sequence is TGTGCCAGCAGGGGGGGGGCCTCCGGGGCCAACGTCCTGACTTTC. As protein: CASRGGASGANVLTF. Using reference TRBV2 and TRBJ2-6 for the parts outside the CDR3, the full variable domain is EPEVTQTPSHQVTQMGQEVILRCVPISNHLYFYWYRQILGQKVEFLVSFYNNEISEKSEIFDDQFSVERPDGSNFTLKIRSTKLEDSAMYFCASRGGASGANVLTFGAGSRLTVL.

The gene calls are TRBV6-6 and TRBJ2-3, with D tentatively TRBD1 (6 bases). This CDR3 has 14 residues. V was trimmed by 6 bases and J by 0 bases, leaving 10 bases between them. The germline CDR1 and CDR2 sequences are MNHNY and SVGAGI (reference sequence). CDR3 nucleotides: TGTGCCAGCAGGGACAGAACTAGCACAGATACGCAGTATTTT. This sequence encodes CASRDRTSTDTQYF.

This clone came up once. The rearrangement uses TRBV2 and TRBJ1-4, with a possible D match to TRBD1 (6 bases). V lost 4 bases, J lost 10 bases, and 16 bases lay in between. This CDR3 spans 14 amino acids. The germline gives CDR1 SNHLY, CDR2 FYNNEI. The CDR3 loop is CASSGGGAEGKLFF. The CDR3 DNA follows: TGTGCCAGCAGTGGCGGGGGGGCAGAGGGAAAACTGTTTTTT. Combining the CDR3 with reference TRBV2 and TRBJ1-4 gives the whole variable domain EPEVTQTPSHQVTQMGQEVILRCVPISNHLYFYWYRQILGQKVEFLVSFYNNEISEKSEIFDDQFSVERPDGSNFTLKIRSTKLEDSAMYFCASSGGGAEGKLFFGSGTQLSVL.

This chain uses TRBV7-2 with TRBJ2-3, with D tentatively TRBD1 or TRBD2 (5 bases each). V was shortened by 5 bases and J by 2 bases, with 14 bases between the two germline ends. This CDR3 has 15 residues. Germline V gene lookup returns CDR1 SGHTA and CDR2 FQGNSA. The CDR3: CASSPGTYSTDTQYF. CDR3 bases: TGTGCCAGCAGCCCTGGGACCTATTCCACAGATACGCAGTATTTT.

The V and J genes are TRBV9 and TRBJ2-2, with 11 bases that match TRBD2. CDR3 size: 17 residues. V trimming: 4 bases; J trimming: 1 base; junction bases outside the gene matches: 6. CDR1 and CDR2 (germline): SGDLS, YYNGEE. The CDR3 region is CASSTRGTSGNTGELFF. Here the CDR3 DNA reads TGTGCCAGCAGCACGCGAGGGACTAGCGGGAACACCGGGGAGCTGTTTTTT.